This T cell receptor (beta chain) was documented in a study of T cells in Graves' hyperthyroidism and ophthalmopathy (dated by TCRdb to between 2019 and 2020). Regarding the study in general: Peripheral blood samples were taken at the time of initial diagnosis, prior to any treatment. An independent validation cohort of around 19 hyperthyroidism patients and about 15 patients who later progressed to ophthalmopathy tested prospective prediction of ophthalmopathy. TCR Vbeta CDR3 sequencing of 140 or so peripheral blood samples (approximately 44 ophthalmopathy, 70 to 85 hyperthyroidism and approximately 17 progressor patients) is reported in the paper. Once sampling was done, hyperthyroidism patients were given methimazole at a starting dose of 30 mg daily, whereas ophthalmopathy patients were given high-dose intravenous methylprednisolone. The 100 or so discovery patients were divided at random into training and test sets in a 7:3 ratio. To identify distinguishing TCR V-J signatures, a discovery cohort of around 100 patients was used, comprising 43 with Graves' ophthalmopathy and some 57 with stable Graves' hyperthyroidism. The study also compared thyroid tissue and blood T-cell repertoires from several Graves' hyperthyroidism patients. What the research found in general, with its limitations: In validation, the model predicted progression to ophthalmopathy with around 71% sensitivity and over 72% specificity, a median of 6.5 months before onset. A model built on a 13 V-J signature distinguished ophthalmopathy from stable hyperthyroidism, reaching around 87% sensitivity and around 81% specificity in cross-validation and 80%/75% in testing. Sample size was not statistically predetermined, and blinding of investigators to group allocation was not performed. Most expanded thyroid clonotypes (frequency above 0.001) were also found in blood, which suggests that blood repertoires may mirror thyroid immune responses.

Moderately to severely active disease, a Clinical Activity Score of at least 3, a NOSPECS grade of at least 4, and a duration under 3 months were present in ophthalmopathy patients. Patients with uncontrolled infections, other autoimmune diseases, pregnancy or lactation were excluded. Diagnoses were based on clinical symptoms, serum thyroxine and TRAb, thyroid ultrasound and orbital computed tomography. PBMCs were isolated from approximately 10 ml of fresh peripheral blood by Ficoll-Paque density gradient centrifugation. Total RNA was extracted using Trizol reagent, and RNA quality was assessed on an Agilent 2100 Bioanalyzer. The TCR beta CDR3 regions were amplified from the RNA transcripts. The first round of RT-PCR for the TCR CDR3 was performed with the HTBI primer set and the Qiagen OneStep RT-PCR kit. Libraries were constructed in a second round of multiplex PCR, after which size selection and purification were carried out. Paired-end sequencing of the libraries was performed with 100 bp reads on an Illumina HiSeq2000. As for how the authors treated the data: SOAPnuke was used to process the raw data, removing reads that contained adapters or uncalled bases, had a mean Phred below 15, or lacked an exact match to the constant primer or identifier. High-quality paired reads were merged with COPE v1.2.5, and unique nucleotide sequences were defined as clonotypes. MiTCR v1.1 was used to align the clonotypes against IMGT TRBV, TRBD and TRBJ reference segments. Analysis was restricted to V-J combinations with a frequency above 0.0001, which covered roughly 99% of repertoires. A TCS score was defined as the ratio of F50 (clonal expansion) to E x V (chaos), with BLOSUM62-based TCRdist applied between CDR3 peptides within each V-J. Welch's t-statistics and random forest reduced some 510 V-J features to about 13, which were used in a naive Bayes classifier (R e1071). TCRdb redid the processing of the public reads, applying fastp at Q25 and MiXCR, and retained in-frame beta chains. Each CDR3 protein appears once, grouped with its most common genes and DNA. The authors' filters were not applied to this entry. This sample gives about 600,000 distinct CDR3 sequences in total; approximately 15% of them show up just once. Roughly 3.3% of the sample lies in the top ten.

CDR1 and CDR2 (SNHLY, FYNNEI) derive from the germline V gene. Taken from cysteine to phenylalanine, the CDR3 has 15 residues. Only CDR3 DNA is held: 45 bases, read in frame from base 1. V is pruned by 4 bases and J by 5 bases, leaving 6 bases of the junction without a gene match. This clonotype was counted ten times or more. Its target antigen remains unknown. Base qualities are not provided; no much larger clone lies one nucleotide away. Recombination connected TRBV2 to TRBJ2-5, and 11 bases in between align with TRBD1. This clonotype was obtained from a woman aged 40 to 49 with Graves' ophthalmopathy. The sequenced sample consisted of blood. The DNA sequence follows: TGTGCCAGCAGTGCCCTGGACAGGGGGCGTGAGACCCAGTACTTC. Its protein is CASSALDRGRETQYF.